This T cell receptor (beta chain) is from a study of T cells expressing NK-cell markers (TCRdb year 2020). Regarding the complete study: About eight donors provided sorted CD3+CD56+NKG2C+, CD3+CD56+NKG2C- and CD3+CD56-NKG2C+ T-cell subsets, whose TCR beta-chain repertoires were profiled. Most of the eight sequenced donors were HCMV-seropositive and one was HCMV-seronegative. The study sequenced eight donors, all healthy volunteers chosen at random: three men and five women. Sequencing of the libraries produced 2 x 150 bp reads on Illumina HiSeq 2000/2500, MiSeq or NextSeq.

For sequencing, an Illumina HiSeq 2000 was employed. TCR beta cDNA libraries were made by 5'RACE template switching that added a universal primer site and unique molecular identifiers. Synthesis of cDNA was primed from the TCR beta constant segment and was followed by two consecutive PCR amplification steps. The original pipeline was this. MIGEC was used to demultiplex reads and group the reads by UMI, and MiTCR was used to assemble and quantify clonotypes. To exclude erroneous sequences, any TCR cDNA sequence not supported by at least two reads was discarded. The tcR package was used for downstream repertoire analysis, and clonotypes were matched across fractions by CDR3 nucleotide sequence plus V segment. VDJmatch was used to annotate antigen specificity against VDJdb, with one amino acid substitution allowed in CDR3. After TCRdb reprocessed the reads, each CDR3 protein sequence was kept as one row, without DNA. TCRdb's processing, not the study's, gives the V and J calls here. The sample has 250,000 or so distinct CDR3 sequences on record. The top ten clonotypes cover around 3.9% of the sample.

The CDR3 numbers 15 residues from cysteine through phenylalanine. DNA is not on record. Reading the germline V gene gives CDR1 KGHSH and CDR2 LQKENI. As to this clonotype: There is no known antigen for this receptor.

The investigation overall reported the following: Whether the expanded NKG2C-expressing T cell clones were specific for HCMV antigens remained unclear. Those dominant clonotypes were again the most abundant among CD3+CD56-NKG2C+ cells in several donors, at about 28.3-60.1%. For six donors, the dominant CD3+CD56+NKG2C+ clonotypes were among the top 10 CD8+ clonotypes and accounted for roughly 1.0-7.5% of CD8+ T cells.

A commercial ELISA kit detecting HCMV-specific IgG in serum was used to determine HCMV serostatus. Ficoll density gradient centrifugation was used to isolate peripheral blood mononuclear cells from blood. Input material: blood T cells: a sorted CD56 or NKG2C T cell subset, CD4+ or CD8+ T cells, or bulk PBMC T cells (not recorded which). This chain joins TRBV18 to TRBJ1-5; lacking DNA, the TRBD1 call made by TCRdb goes unchecked. This TCR derives from a woman between 18 and 70 years old in good health. Here the CDR3 is given as CASSPGRLSNQPQHF.